A selection of T cell receptor beta chains follows, all from one sample in a study of CD8+ T cells in alopecia areata. Only in-frame clones appear in the TCRdb table, and some are missing; sequencing was by immunoSEQ multiplex PCR. This sample has 150,000 or so clones, with just over 65% found just once. Sample: CD4+ T cells sorted from blood, taken at week 4, from a patient treated with tofacitinib. These TCRs come from a human donor with alopecia areata. The CDR3 runs from the conserved cysteine through the conserved F or W. Fields, in order: clone size, J gene, D gene, V gene, CDR3 protein, CDR3 DNA. D genes are given only for firm matches. Expanded clones get a size class; other rows say once, few or many, or leave the size out.

-,TRBJ2-7,-,TRBV6-6,CASSYSRGGHGYEQYF,TGTGCCAGCAGTTACTCGAGAGGGGGACATGGCTACGAGCAGTACTTC
once,TRBJ1-5,TRBD1,TRBV6-5,CASSYDRDYQPQHF,TGTGCCAGCAGTTACGACAGGGACTATCAGCCCCAGCATTTT
-,TRBJ1-1,-,TRBV2,CASKEGMYTEAFF,TGTGCCAGCAAAGAGGGGATGTACACTGAAGCTTTCTTT
-,TRBJ2-5,TRBD2,TRBV14,CASSQDLLAGRETQYF,TGTGCCAGCAGCCAAGATTTGCTAGCGGGGCGGGAGACCCAGTACTTC
once,TRBJ1-1,TRBD1,TRBV30,CAWGDRVGSEAFF,TGTGCCTGGGGAGACAGGGTGGGCTCTGAAGCTTTCTTT
-,TRBJ2-6,-,TRBV29-1,CSVAGLPGANVLTF,TGCAGCGTTGCAGGGTTACCGGGGGCCAACGTCCTGACTTTC
-,TRBJ1-6,-,TRBV12-5,CASGLGTGGSPLHF,TGTGCTAGTGGTCTCGGGACCGGAGGTTCACCCCTCCACTTT
few,TRBJ1-4,-,TRBV10-3,CAISEYSRGRDDEKLFF,TGTGCCATCAGTGAGTACAGTCGGGGAAGGGATGACGAAAAACTGTTTTTT
-,TRBJ2-7,TRBD1,TRBV29-1,CSVRQGPYEQYF,TGCAGCGTCAGACAGGGGCCCTACGAGCAGTACTTC
-,TRBJ2-1,-,TRBV27,CASSLVGGSYNEQFF,TGTGCCAGCAGTTTAGTAGGGGGCTCCTACAATGAGCAGTTCTTC
few,TRBJ2-3,-,TRBV19,CASRQGWIDTQYF,TGTGCCAGTAGGCAGGGGTGGATAGATACGCAGTATTTT
-,TRBJ1-2,-,TRBV29-1,CSVLPLDWEPSPANYGYTF,TGCAGCGTTCTACCACTAGACTGGGAACCCTCCCCCGCAAACTATGGCTACACCTTC
-,TRBJ1-4,-,TRBV30,CAWSVQRTTNEKLFF,TGTGCCTGGAGTGTACAGAGGACAACTAATGAAAAACTGTTTTTT
-,TRBJ1-1,TRBD1,TRBV6-5,CASSFQGGTEAFF,TGTGCCAGCAGTTTTCAGGGGGGCACTGAAGCTTTCTTT
-,TRBJ1-5,-,TRBV29-1,CSVEEQGMGPQHF,TGCAGCGTTGAGGAGCAGGGAATGGGGCCCCAGCATTTT
few,TRBJ2-3,-,TRBV7-9,CASSGTSTDTQYF,TGTGCCAGCAGCGGGACTAGCACAGATACGCAGTATTTT
-,TRBJ2-3,-,TRBV29-1,CSVALTRLTDTQYF,TGCAGCGTTGCTTTAACTAGACTCACAGATACGCAGTATTTT
-,TRBJ2-2,TRBD1,TRBV11-3,CASSYRGNTGELFF,TGTGCCAGCAGCTACAGGGGGAACACCGGGGAGCTGTTTTTT
-,TRBJ1-2,-,TRBV5-1,CASSWDTNYGYTF,TGCGCCAGCAGCTGGGACACCAACTATGGCTACACCTTC
-,TRBJ1-2,-,TRBV18,CASSPFSGGGEVNYGYTF,TGTGCCAGCTCACCCTTTTCCGGGGGCGGTGAAGTTAACTATGGCTACACCTTC
once,TRBJ1-2,TRBD1,TRBV5-1,CASSILTGTSYGYTF,TGCGCCAGCAGCATTTTGACAGGGACAAGCTATGGCTACACCTTC
-,TRBJ2-1,-,TRBV6-4,CASSGGDRDNEQFF,TGTGCCAGCAGCGGGGGGGACAGGGACAATGAGCAGTTCTTC
-,TRBJ2-7,-,TRBV10-3,CAISAKGGTYEQYF,TGTGCCATCAGTGCAAAGGGTGGGACCTACGAGCAGTACTTC
-,TRBJ1-2,-,TRBV5-1,CASSRQGPEGYTF,TGCGCCAGCAGTAGGCAGGGCCCGGAAGGCTACACCTTC
-,TRBJ1-1,-,TRBV4-1,CASSQAQGTPKAFF,TGCGCCAGCAGCCAAGCCCAAGGGACACCGAAAGCTTTCTTT
once,TRBJ1-2,TRBD1,TRBV15,CATSPSSTGESGYTF,TGTGCCACCAGCCCAAGTTCCACAGGGGAGAGTGGCTACACCTTC
-,TRBJ1-1,-,TRBV4-3,CASSLRGGNTEAFF,TGCGCCAGCAGCCTTCGGGGAGGGAACACTGAAGCTTTCTTT
-,TRBJ2-7,-,TRBV2,CANRDNSYEQYF,TGTGCCAACAGGGACAATTCCTACGAGCAGTACTTC
-,TRBJ1-5,-,TRBV5-6,CASSYGQFRSNQPQHF,TGTGCCAGCAGTTACGGACAATTTAGAAGCAATCAGCCCCAGCATTTT
-,TRBJ2-3,-,TRBV5-1,CASSSQGHQDTQYF,TGCGCCAGCAGCTCGCAGGGACATCAAGATACGCAGTATTTT
-,TRBJ1-1,-,TRBV30,CAWRRRENTEAFF,TGTGCCTGGAGGAGACGGGAGAACACTGAAGCTTTCTTT
-,TRBJ2-5,-,TRBV10-3,CAISASQETQYF,TGTGCCATCAGTGCCAGCCAAGAGACCCAGTACTTC
-,TRBJ1-5,-,TRBV27,CASSLLGSGSNQPQHF,TGTGCCAGCAGTTTATTGGGCTCAGGTAGCAATCAGCCCCAGCATTTT
once,TRBJ2-1,-,TRBV29-1,CSVDSRGSMNEQFF,TGCAGCGTTGATTCCCGGGGTTCGATGAATGAGCAGTTCTTC
-,TRBJ2-7,TRBD2,TRBV7-2,CASSLAGGSPEQYF,TGTGCCAGCAGCTTAGCGGGGGGGAGTCCCGAGCAGTACTTC
few,TRBJ2-1,TRBD1,TRBV5-6,CASSFPGQGSNEQFF,TGTGCCAGCAGCTTCCCCGGACAGGGTAGCAATGAGCAGTTCTTC
-,TRBJ2-2,TRBD1,TRBV30,CAWGTVNTGELFF,TGTGCCTGGGGGACAGTGAACACCGGGGAGCTGTTTTTT
-,TRBJ2-4,-,TRBV30,CAWSVFRWGEWNIQYF,TGTGCCTGGAGTGTATTTCGGTGGGGAGAATGGAACATTCAGTACTTC
-,TRBJ2-6,-,TRBV7-2,CASSSGLRSSGANVLTF,TGTGCCAGCAGCTCCGGACTGCGTAGCTCTGGGGCCAACGTCCTGACTTTC
-,TRBJ2-3,-,TRBV30,CAWRMSSTDTQYF,TGTGCCTGGAGGATGAGCAGCACAGATACGCAGTATTTT
-,TRBJ1-5,-,TRBV5-1,CASSLEGPTGPQHF,TGCGCCAGCAGCTTGGAGGGGCCCACTGGACCCCAGCATTTT
few,TRBJ1-4,-,TRBV29-1,CSGTTGEKLFF,TGCAGCGGAACGACCGGTGAAAAACTGTTTTTT
-,TRBJ2-1,TRBD1,TRBV29-1,CSVPRGTGAANEQFF,TGCAGCGTCCCGAGGGGGACAGGGGCCGCCAATGAGCAGTTCTTC
few,TRBJ1-4,-,TRBV2,CASSGTVATNEKLFF,TGTGCCAGCAGTGGGACAGTTGCAACTAATGAAAAACTGTTTTTT
-,TRBJ1-5,TRBD1,TRBV15,CATSRGKNSGGLNQPQHF,TGTGCCACCAGCAGAGGTAAAAATTCAGGGGGCCTGAATCAGCCCCAGCATTTT
few,TRBJ1-4,TRBD1,TRBV5-1,CASSLQGINEKLFF,TGCGCCAGCAGCTTACAGGGGATAAATGAAAAACTGTTTTTT
once,TRBJ2-2,-,TRBV7-3,CASSLKRATGELFF,TGTGCCAGCAGCTTAAAGAGGGCTACCGGGGAGCTGTTTTTT
-,TRBJ1-4,-,TRBV30,CAWSVDFRRAHEKLFF,TGTGCCTGGAGTGTAGATTTTCGACGGGCGCATGAAAAACTGTTTTTT
-,TRBJ1-6,-,TRBV2,CASRTGPSPLHF,TGTGCCAGCAGAACCGGGCCATCACCCCTCCACTTT
-,TRBJ2-6,-,TRBV5-6,CASSLGQLNSGANVLTF,TGTGCCAGCAGCTTGGGACAGCTCAACTCTGGGGCCAACGTCCTGACTTTC
-,TRBJ2-1,TRBD1,TRBV7-2,CASRPGTGGAHNEQFF,TGTGCCAGCAGACCCGGGACAGGGGGCGCCCACAATGAGCAGTTCTTC
-,TRBJ2-7,-,TRBV30,CAWSYNRDGFLFRYEQYF,TGTGCCTGGAGTTATAACAGGGACGGTTTTTTATTCCGCTACGAGCAGTACTTC
-,TRBJ1-1,-,TRBV27,CASSLKGSSEAFF,TGTGCCAGCAGTTTAAAGGGCTCGAGTGAAGCTTTCTTT
-,TRBJ2-5,TRBD1,TRBV18,CASSPPGQGRETQYF,TGTGCCAGCTCACCCCCGGGACAGGGCAGAGAGACCCAGTACTTC
-,TRBJ2-3,-,TRBV5-4,CASSLRQGGEYF,TGTGCCAGCAGCTTACGACAAGGTGGCGAGTATTTT
-,TRBJ2-2,-,TRBV29-1,CSVVRQLNTGELFF,TGCAGCGTTGTGCGTCAGTTGAACACCGGGGAGCTGTTTTTT
-,TRBJ2-5,-,TRBV20-1,CSARPLETQYF,TGCAGTGCTAGACCCTTGGAGACCCAGTACTTC
-,TRBJ2-2,-,TRBV6-5,CASSPRTDTGELFF,TGTGCCAGCAGTCCCCGGACAGACACCGGGGAGCTGTTTTTT
-,TRBJ1-6,TRBD1,TRBV30,CAWRGTGNSPLHF,TGTGCCTGGAGGGGGACAGGGAATTCACCCCTCCACTTT